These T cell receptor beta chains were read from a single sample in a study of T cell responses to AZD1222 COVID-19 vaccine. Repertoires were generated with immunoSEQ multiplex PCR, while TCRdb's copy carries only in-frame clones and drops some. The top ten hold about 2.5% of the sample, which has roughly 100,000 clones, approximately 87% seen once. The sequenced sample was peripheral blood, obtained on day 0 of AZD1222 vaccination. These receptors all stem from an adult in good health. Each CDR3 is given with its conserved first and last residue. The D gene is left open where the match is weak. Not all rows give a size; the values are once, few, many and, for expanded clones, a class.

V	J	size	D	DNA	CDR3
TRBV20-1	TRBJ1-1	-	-	TGCAGTGCTCTCGGGGACACTGAAGCTTTCTTT	CSALGDTEAFF
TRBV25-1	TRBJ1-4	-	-	TGTGCCAGCAGTGACCAGTACAGCGAAAAACTGTTTTTT	CASSDQYSEKLFF
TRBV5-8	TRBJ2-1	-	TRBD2	TGTGCCAGCAGCGTCGGACTAGGGAATGAGCAGTTCTTC	CASSVGLGNEQFF
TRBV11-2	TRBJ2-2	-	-	TGTGCCAGCAGCCAAGGGATAGCGGTGGAGACCGGGGAGCTGTTTTTT	CASSQGIAVETGELFF
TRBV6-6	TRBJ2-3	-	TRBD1	TGTGCCAGCAGTCACAGGAGGACGGACAGGGTGTTTGCAGATACGCAGTATTTT	CASSHRRTDRVFADTQYF
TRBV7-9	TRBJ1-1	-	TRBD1	TGTGCCAGCAGCTTACCCCCAACAGGGGAGAACACTGAAGCTTTCTTT	CASSLPPTGENTEAFF
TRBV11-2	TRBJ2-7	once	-	TGTGCCAGCAGCTTAGACCCGGGGACATTGTCCGAGCAGTACTTC	CASSLDPGTLSEQYF
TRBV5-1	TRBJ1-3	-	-	TGCGCCAGCAGCCCCTACGAAACGCAGATCCCTGGAAACACCATATATTTT	CASSPYETQIPGNTIYF
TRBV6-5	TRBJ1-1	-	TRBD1	TGTGCCAGCAGTATCGGACAGGCCCATGAAGCTTTCTTT	CASSIGQAHEAFF
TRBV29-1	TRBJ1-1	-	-	TGCAGCGTTTTACTGGCGGAATCGTACACTGAAGCTTTCTTT	CSVLLAESYTEAFF
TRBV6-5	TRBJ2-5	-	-	TGTGCCAGCAGTTACCTAGGATTTGAAGAGACCCAGTACTTC	CASSYLGFEETQYF
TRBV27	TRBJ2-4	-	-	TGTGCCAGCGCCGACTTGAATAAGGCCAAAAACATTCAGTACTTC	CASADLNKAKNIQYF
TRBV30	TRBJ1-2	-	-	TGTGCCTGGATCCTAGCGGGGGAATGCTATGGCTACACCTTC	CAWILAGECYGYTF
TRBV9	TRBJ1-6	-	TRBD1	TGTGCCAGCAGCCCCTGGACAGGGGGTTCACCCCTCCACTTT	CASSPWTGGSPLHF
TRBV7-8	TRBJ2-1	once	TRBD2	TGTGCCAGCAGCTCCATAACTCCGGGACTAGCGGAGCAGTTCTTC	CASSSITPGLAEQFF
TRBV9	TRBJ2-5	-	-	TGTGCCAGCAGCGATCCCAAAGAGACCCAGTACTTC	CASSDPKETQYF
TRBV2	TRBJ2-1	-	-	TGTGCCAGCAGTGGTTTCCGGAGGCTCCGGGTCCCCTACAATGAGCAGTTCTTC	CASSGFRRLRVPYNEQFF
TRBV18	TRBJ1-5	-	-	TGTGCCAGCTCTCACAAAAGGACAGTGAATAGCAATCAGCCCCAGCATTTT	CASSHKRTVNSNQPQHF
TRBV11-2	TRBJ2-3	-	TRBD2	TGTGCCAGCAGCTTACTAACTAGCGGTAGCACAGATACGCAGTATTTT	CASSLLTSGSTDTQYF
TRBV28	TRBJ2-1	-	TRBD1	TGTGCCAGCACACAGGGGGCCTCGTACAATGAGCAGTTCTTC	CASTQGASYNEQFF
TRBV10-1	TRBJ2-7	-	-	TGCGCCAGCAGCCCAGTACTCGGTGGCGAGCAGTACTTC	CASSPVLGGEQYF
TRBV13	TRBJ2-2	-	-	TGTGCCAGCAGCCGTGCGGGTGGGTCCGGGGAGCTGTTTTTT	CASSRAGGSGELFF
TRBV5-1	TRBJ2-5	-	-	TGCGCCAGCAGTCCCGGGACCCAAGAGACCCAGTACTTC	CASSPGTQETQYF
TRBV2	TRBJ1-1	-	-	TGTGCCAGCAGGAGCCTGGGTGGGGTTGGCACTGAAGCTTTCTTT	CASRSLGGVGTEAFF
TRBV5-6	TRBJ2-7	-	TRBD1	TGTGCCAGCAGCTCATCTGGGACAGGGGTACGGAACGAGCAGTACTTC	CASSSSGTGVRNEQYF
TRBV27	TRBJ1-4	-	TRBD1	TGTGCCAGCAGTACCGGACAGGGTAACGAAAAACTGTTTTTT	CASSTGQGNEKLFF
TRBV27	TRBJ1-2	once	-	TGTGCCAGCAGTTTATCGGCAGGGTCTAACTATGGCTACACCTTC	CASSLSAGSNYGYTF